This T cell receptor (beta chain) was captured in a study of post-analysis software for immune sequencing data. Whole-study context: Multiple sclerosis in the patients followed relapsing-remitting, secondary progressive and progressive-relapsing courses.

Concerning this clonotype: The antigen remains undetermined.

Each TCR beta cDNA library carried unique molecular identifiers. Each CDR3 protein is one row after TCRdb ran MiXCR on the PCR reads. The sample includes hundreds of thousands of distinct CDR3 sequences, 36% of them seen just once. Trimming pared 1 base from V and 0 bases from J, leaving 9 bases between. CDR3 length: 15 amino acids. Germline values: CDR1 MGHRA, CDR2 YSYEKL. Overall study findings and caveats: Significantly lower normalized Chao1 diversity was seen in multiple sclerosis patients than in controls. Relative to controls, patients had 4 or 5 TRBV segments at higher frequency, with TRBV5-6, TRBV5-1 and TRBV20-1 among these.

This chain links TRBV4-1 with TRBJ2-5; possible D gene TRBD1, 5 bases. The sequence was obtained from a girl aged 5-17 years with multiple sclerosis. Sequenced material: blood. In DNA, the CDR3 is TGCGCCAGCAGCCAAGTACCGGACAACCAAGAGACCCAGTACTTC. Translating gives CASSQVPDNQETQYF.